This T cell receptor beta chain was recovered during a study of spatial heterogeneity in lung cancer. Study-level background: Sequences of the beta chain were consistently detected in greater numbers than alpha-chain sequences.

Time point here: sample taken at primary tumor resection. Researchers sequenced whole RNA taken from tumor, nontumor lung or frozen PBMC without sorting. The donors were about 67 patients with non-small cell lung cancer that was early-stage and untreated. This clonotype is medium-sized within its sample. Carried by each TCR cDNA molecule was a unique molecular identifier. TCRdb passed the 5' RACE reads through MiXCR, listing each CDR3 protein once. The sample includes about 11,000 distinct CDR3 sequences, around 3.7% of them seen just once. Trimming cost V 3 bases and J 7 bases, with 13 bases left between them. The CDR3 loop spans 14 amino acids. Looked up from germline, CDR1 is SGHTA and CDR2 is FQGNSA.

This TCR was sampled from a male donor with early-stage non-small cell lung cancer. The source was normal lung tissue next to the tumor, collected at surgery. V and J are TRBV7-2 and TRBJ1-5, with no clear D. CDR3: CASSFYGEGQPQHF. CDR3 DNA sequence: TGTGCCAGCAGCTTCTACGGTGAGGGACAGCCCCAGCATTTT.